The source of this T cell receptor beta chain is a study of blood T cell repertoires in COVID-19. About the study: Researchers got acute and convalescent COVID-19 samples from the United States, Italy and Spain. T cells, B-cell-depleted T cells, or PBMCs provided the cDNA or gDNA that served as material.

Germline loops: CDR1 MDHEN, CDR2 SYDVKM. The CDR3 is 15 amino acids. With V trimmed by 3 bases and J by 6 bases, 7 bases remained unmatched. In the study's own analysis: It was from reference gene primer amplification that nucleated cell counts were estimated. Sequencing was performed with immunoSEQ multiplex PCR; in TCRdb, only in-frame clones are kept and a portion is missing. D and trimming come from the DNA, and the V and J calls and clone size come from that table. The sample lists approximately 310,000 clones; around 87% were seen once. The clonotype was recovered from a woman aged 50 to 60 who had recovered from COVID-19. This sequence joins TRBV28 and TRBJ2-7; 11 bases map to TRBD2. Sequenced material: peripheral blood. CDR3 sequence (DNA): TGTGCCAGCAGTTTCGGCTTTAGCGGGAGGGCCGAGCAGTACTTC. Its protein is CASSFGFSGRAEQYF.